The sequence of this T cell receptor (beta chain) was determined in a study of cytomegalovirus exposure and HLA in healthy donors. Looked up from germline, CDR1 is MNHEY and CDR2 is SMNVEV (reference sequence). CDR3 size: 16 residues. J was trimmed by 7 bases and V by 5 bases; bases with no gene match: 11. About this clone itself: Its specificity is unknown.

The PCR made use of 60 Vbeta and 13 Jbeta primers. Profiled with immunoSEQ multiplex PCR; TCRdb holds only in-frame clones, not every one. The sample records approximately 200,000 clones, approximately 80% being singletons. General study results and limits: In a later analysis, productive TCRs from donors in an Asian-associated ancestry cluster reportedly carried fewer N-insertions than the cohort mean. Follow-up analysis later connected one missense variant in DCLRE1C with trimming of TCR beta V- and J-genes.

The chain links TRBV27 to TRBJ2-2, with 9 nucleotides matching TRBD1. The sample consisted of PBMCs. The receptor comes from a girl under 18 in good health and CMV-seronegative. The CDR3 DNA reads as TGTGCCAGCAGTCCCGGGACAGGGTATTATGGCGGGGAGCTGTTTTTT. Amino acids: CASSPGTGYYGGELFF.